This TCR beta chain appears in the sequencing data of a study of T cells in Graves' hyperthyroidism and ophthalmopathy. At the level of the study: Peripheral blood was acquired at first diagnosis, ahead of any therapy whatsoever.

The authors obtained PBMCs from over 7.5 ml of fresh peripheral blood. Per germline, CDR1 SGHTA and CDR2 FQGNSA. This CDR3 has 14 amino acids. Amplification yielded TCR beta CDR3 regions, with RNA transcripts as the source. A set of HTBI primers served as the primers for a first-round RT-PCR of the TCR CDR3. TCRdb independently ran MiXCR on the multiplex PCR reads; one entry per CDR3 protein. Here the sample spans about 380,000 distinct CDR3 sequences, roughly 18% being singletons. Points on this clonotype: The antigen is unknown. One end of the junction is discordant with germline, which a read error may explain.

General study findings and limits: From stable hyperthyroidism, ophthalmopathy was set apart by a 13 V-J model.

The receptor's source is a man between 18 and 35 years old with Graves' ophthalmopathy. The chain joins TRBV7-2 to TRBJ1-5; possibly TRBD1 for D (5 bases). Sequenced input: blood. The CDR3: CASSLSGFNHPQHF. CDR3 nucleotides: TGTGCCAGCAGCTTATCAGGGTTCAATCATCCCCAGCATTTT.